This T cell receptor (delta chain) is drawn from a study of fetal and pediatric gammadelta thymocytes (dated by TCRdb to between 2021 and 2023). Study-level background: Previously published data and newly generated, unpublished data were combined in the bulk gammadelta thymocyte repertoires, which were used to strengthen a single-cell study of gammadelta thymocyte development. In total, the bulk gammadelta thymocyte repertoire set covered approximately 10 subjects, made up of 7 pediatric thymus donors and 3 fetal thymus donors. Unpublished data were combined with previously published data (refs 27,28) to make up the bulk gammadelta thymocyte repertoires. Bulk TCR repertoire data were included to raise the number of subjects and reinforce the CDR3 publicity analysis. Study-level results and caveats: Compared with post-natal repertoires, fetal gammadelta thymocyte repertoires were previously reported to be enriched for TRDV2, TRGV8 and TRGV9 usage, low N additions and public CDR3s.

V is trimmed back by 3 bases and J by 0 bases, and the junction contains 10 bases that no gene match accounts for. The CDR3 contains 17 residues, cysteine and phenylalanine counted. This entry keeps only the CDR3 DNA: 51 bases, framed from base 1. The germline V gene specifies GEAIGNYY as CDR1 and EKD as CDR2. In Singapore, elective pregnancy terminations performed for socio-psychological reasons at 14 to 22 weeks estimated gestational age were the source of the fetal thymuses. All fetuses were judged to be structurally normal by ultrasound prior to termination and by gross morphological examination after termination. Staining of thymocytes was performed with Zombie NIR viability dye and with antibodies against CD3 (UCHT1), TCRgammadelta (11F2), TCRVgamma9 (IMMU360) and TCRVdelta2 (IMMU389). Bulk TRD and TRG CDR3 repertoires were generated separately from sorted Vgamma9Vdelta2 and nonVgamma9Vdelta2 gammadelta thymocytes of human fetal and pediatric thymuses. Thymic cell suspensions were made from fetal and post-natal thymuses as previously described. NonVgamma9Vdelta2 thymocytes were sorted as CD3+ gammadeltaTCR+ cells lacking the Vgamma9+Vdelta2+ phenotype. A FACS Aria III cell sorter (BD Biosciences) was used for cell sorting.

The run used an Illumina MiSeq. Per the source publication's procedure: For publicity analysis, the Vgamma9Vdelta2 and nonVgamma9Vdelta2 bulk CDR3 files of each subject were merged into one combined repertoire per subject. Using base R and dplyr, CDR3 publicity was scored on a scale from 0 to 19 by checking each amino acid sequence across 9 single-cell datasets and around ten bulk repertoires. TCRdb reprocessed the public reads with the caller CATT; rows with the same DNA were merged afterwards. TCRdb's processing, not the authors', yielded these V and J calls. The sample includes around 730 delta-chain clones, with roughly 18% observed a single time. The ten top clones hold 17% of the sample. Points on this clone: Its antigen has not been determined. A far larger clone is off by one base, so a read error is likely.

This TCR was sampled from a human fetus. Here the chain combines TRDV2 and TRDJ1; 9 bases in between match TRDD3. Assignment of the J gene here rests on matching the DNA to germline, because TCRdb gives none. Sequences were obtained from non-Vgamma9Vdelta2 gamma-delta T cells from the thymus. Read against the paper, the sample's cell subset or site label means: CD3+gammadeltaTCR+ thymocytes not co-expressing Vgamma9 and Vdelta2. The CDR3 in this case is CACDAEGDTKYTDKLIF. In nucleotides, the sequence is TGTGCCTGTGACGCCGAGGGGGATACTAAGTACACCGATAAACTCATCTTT.